Included here is one T cell receptor beta chain sequence, with context. Source study methods: Reference gene primers were amplified, and this amplification served to estimate nucleated cell counts. Here immunoSEQ multiplex PCR was the method, and the copy in TCRdb shows in-frame clones only, minus some. V and J calls plus clone size are reproduced from that table; the DNA served to infer D and trimming. The top ten clones hold less than 9.5% of a sample with about 200,000 clones, roughly 82% of them seen once. This sample was taken from a study of blood T cell repertoires in COVID-19. Study overall: Collection of acute and convalescent COVID-19 samples took place in the United States, Italy and Spain. PBMCs, B-cell-depleted T cells, or T cells provided the cDNA or gDNA that made up the material.

V was pared by 3 bases and J by 6 bases, with 15 bases between. Germline CDR1 is MRHNA and CDR2 is SNTAGT. This CDR3 is 15 amino acids long. The material sequenced was peripheral blood. This chain joins TRBV6-4 and TRBJ2-1; possibly TRBD2 for D (5 bases). The source is a woman aged 60-75 years with COVID-19, enrolled during active disease. The chain's CDR3 is CASSEAAEPPNEQFF. The CDR3, as DNA: TGTGCCAGCAGTGAAGCAGCGGAACCTCCCAATGAGCAGTTCTTC.